This T cell receptor (beta chain) was sequenced in a study of beta chain features in type 1 diabetes. Investigators reverse transcribed all isolated RNA, so they sequenced expressed TCRB transcripts. Assay: immunoSEQ multiplex PCR; the TCRdb copy retains only in-frame clones and omits some. The sample lists roughly 340,000 clones; roughly 14% were seen once. Study observations and caveats: TCRB CDR3s from Type 1 diabetes patients were moderately but significantly shorter in all four CD4+ subsets.

CDR3 length: 16 amino acids. Per the germline V gene, CDR1 is SGHNT and CDR2 is YYREEE (reference sequence). V shed 0 bases and J shed 0 bases, with 11 bases lying between them. Details on this clone: Antigen unknown.

This chain joins TRBV5-4 and TRBJ2-3; D perhaps matches TRBD1 (5 bases). The sequence came from a woman aged 18-30 years with type 1 diabetes. Material: naive CD4+ T cells from blood. Here the CDR3 reads CASSLEGRQSTDTQYF. The CDR3 DNA is TGTGCCAGCAGCTTGGAGGGGCGTCAAAGCACAGATACGCAGTATTTT.